The 27 T cell receptor beta chains presented below share a single source sample, sequenced in a study of T cells in Graves' hyperthyroidism and ophthalmopathy. What was amplified from RNA transcripts were TCR beta CDR3 regions. HTBI primers were the set used in a first-round RT-PCR of the TCR CDR3. Each CDR3 protein gets one entry after TCRdb re-called the multiplex PCR reads with MiXCR. The table lists hundreds of thousands of distinct CDR3 sequences, less than 15% of them singletons, with approximately 10% in the top ten. The sequenced sample was blood. Receptors were obtained from a woman under 30 with Graves' hyperthyroidism.

The chain combines TRBV2 with TRBJ1-1; no firm D call. V lost 5 bases and J lost 3, with 10 bases in between. The CDR3 is made up of 13 amino acids. Germline V gives CDR1 SNHLY, CDR2 FYNNEI. The CDR3 DNA sequence: TGTGCCAGCAGTAGGCAGGAGGACACTGAAGCTTTCTTT. Translation gives CASSRQEDTEAFF.

This clonotype was counted only a few times. This chain joins TRBV11-1 and TRBJ1-1, with 7 bases matching TRBD1. The ends lost 6 bases at V and 1 base at J; junction bases unmatched: 8. The CDR3 runs to 15 residues. Germline values: CDR1 SGHAT, CDR2 FQDESV (reference sequence). The CDR3 reads CASSRQGSRNTEAFF. For the CDR3, the DNA is TGTGCCAGCAGTCGACAGGGAAGTAGGAACACTGAAGCTTTCTTT.

The gene calls are TRBV27 and TRBJ2-7; D remains unclear. V lost 6 bases and J lost 3, with 15 bases in between. The CDR3 length is 14 residues. Germline V gene sequence: CDR1 MNHEY, CDR2 SMNVEV (reference sequence). CDR3 sequence reads: CASSLLGRVYEQYF. The DNA for the CDR3 is TGTGCCAGCAGCTTACTGGGCCGGGTCTACGAGCAGTACTTC.

This clonotype came up many times. The chain uses TRBV3-1 and TRBJ2-5; D is possibly TRBD2 (6 bases). The germline V gene encodes CDR1 LGHDT and CDR2 YNNKEL (reference sequence). Trimming removed 8 bases from V and 3 bases from J, with 13 bases in between. This CDR3 has 13 amino acids. Here the CDR3 reads CASGRRGEETQYF. DNA for the CDR3: TGTGCCAGCGGACGGCGGGGAGAAGAGACCCAGTACTTC.

The chain employs TRBV20-1 and TRBJ2-7; D uncertain. V shed 0 bases and J shed 3 bases, with 18 bases lying between them. The length of the CDR3 is 16 residues. CDR1 DFQATT and CDR2 SNEGSKA come from the germline V gene (reference sequence). This chain's CDR3 is CSARDRLQEKGYEQYF. The CDR3 region has the DNA TGCAGTGCTAGAGATCGGCTTCAAGAAAAGGGCTACGAGCAGTACTTC.

A single count supports this clonotype. The chain employs TRBV20-1 and TRBJ2-4, with D maybe TRBD1 (5 bases). V lost 0 bases and J lost 3, with 15 bases in between. The CDR3 extends over 16 amino acids. CDR1 is DFQATT and CDR2 is SNEGSKA in the germline V gene (reference sequence). CDR3 bases: TGCAGTGCTAGAGATCTGCAGGGCTTAGGCAAAAACATTCAGTACTTC. This codes for CSARDLQGLGKNIQYF.

This clonotype was recorded at least ten times. This chain connects TRBV11-2 to TRBJ2-7, with D hard to call. The germline CDR1 and CDR2 sequences are SGHAT and FQNNGV. CDR3 length: 13 residues. V gave up 9 bases and J gave up 0 bases, with 12 bases separating them. For the CDR3, the DNA is TGTGCCAGTACGACACCTAACTCCTACGAGCAGTACTTC. Translated, it gives CASTTPNSYEQYF.

Ten or more counts support this clonotype. This chain uses TRBV6-5 with TRBJ2-5, with unresolved D. The CDR3 is made up of 13 amino acids. Germline CDR1 is MNHEY and CDR2 is SVGAGI. V gave up 3 bases and J gave up 2 bases, with 7 bases separating them. CDR3 loop: CASSYPAQETQYF. The DNA for the CDR3 is TGTGCCAGCAGTTATCCTGCGCAAGAGACCCAGTACTTC.

This clonotype appeared many times. The gene calls are TRBV20-1 and TRBJ2-1; 8 bases map to TRBD1. CDR1 and CDR2 from the germline V gene are DFQATT and SNEGSKA (reference sequence). The CDR3 is 14 amino acids. V shed 6 bases, J shed 7 bases, and the junction held 11 bases outside the gene matches. The CDR3 DNA is TGCAGTGCAACCGGACAGGGCAGTTGGAATGAGCAGTTCTTC. This gives the protein CSATGQGSWNEQFF.

For this clonotype: Without the conserved terminal phenylalanine or tryptophan, this CDR3 likely stems from a read error. The chain recombines TRBV9 with TRBJ1-2; 7 nucleotides align to TRBD1. V lost 3 bases and J lost 3; bases outside the gene matches: 14. Germline V lookup: CDR1 SGDLS, CDR2 YYNGEE. The CDR3 is 17 amino acids. In DNA form, the CDR3 reads TGTGCCAGCAGCGGCCGACAGGGAGGATACCTAGACTATGGCTACACCCTC. Protein product: CASSGRQGGYLDYGYTL.

This clonotype was observed at least ten times. The genes are TRBV20-1 and TRBJ2-1, with D possibly matching TRBD2 (5 bases). This CDR3 has 14 amino acids. Trimming took 6 bases from V and 2 from J, leaving 14 bases between them. Germline-derived CDR1 and CDR2 are DFQATT and SNEGSKA (reference sequence). The CDR3 region has the DNA TGCAGTGCCGTACGGCGGGCGCCCTACAATGAGCAGTTCTTC. This codes for CSAVRRAPYNEQFF.

This clonotype showed up many times. This chain links TRBV30 with TRBJ1-1; D not certain. The CDR3 totals 13 residues. Germline V gene data show CDR1 as GTSNPN and CDR2 as SVGIG (reference sequence). Trimming left V 2 bases short and J 5 bases short, with 12 bases between. The CDR3 nucleotides read TGTGCCTGGAGTTCTCAGCCCGGGACTGAAGCTTTCTTT. Amino acids: CAWSSQPGTEAFF.

This clonotype was counted between two and nine times. The V call is TRBV20-1, the J call TRBJ2-3; possibly TRBD2 for D (5 bases). CDR3 length: 14 amino acids. Germline CDR1 reads DFQATT; CDR2 reads SNEGSKA (reference sequence). V gave up 5 bases and J gave up 2 bases, with 14 bases separating them. CDR3 DNA sequence: TGCAGTGCTCGGAGCGGAACTAACACAGATACGCAGTATTTT. The encoded protein is CSARSGTNTDTQYF.

This clonotype showed up just a few times. This chain connects TRBV4-3 to TRBJ1-4; no reliable D call. The CDR3 totals 16 residues. The V end was cut by 0 bases, the J end by 6 bases, with 14 bases between. Germline assignment: CDR1 LGHNA and CDR2 YSLEER. This CDR3 reads CASSQDRDILYEKLFF. The CDR3 DNA sequence: TGCGCCAGCAGCCAAGATCGTGACATACTCTATGAAAAACTGTTTTTT.

This clonotype was seen ten or more times. The chain is built from TRBV7-2 and TRBJ2-7; D not certain. Germline assignment: CDR1 SGHTA and CDR2 FQGNSA. V lost 5 bases to trimming and J lost 2 bases, with 10 bases between them. The CDR3 contains 13 residues. CDR3 sequence (DNA): TGTGCCAGCAGCCAGGTAGAACCCTACGAGCAGTACTTC. It translates to CASSQVEPYEQYF.

This sequence joins TRBV7-9 and TRBJ2-1; tentatively, D is TRBD1 (5 bases). Germline assignment: CDR1 SEHNR and CDR2 FQNEAQ (reference sequence). The V and J ends lost 2 bases and 6 bases respectively, with 29 bases between them. The CDR3 consists of 20 residues. CDR3 DNA sequence: TGTGCCAGCAGCTTAATTAGCCGGTATGAGGAAGGGGTTGTGGGCAATGAGCAGTTCTTC. This sequence encodes CASSLISRYEEGVVGNEQFF.

This clonotype was observed many times. The chain joins TRBV7-6 to TRBJ2-1; perhaps TRBD1 as D (5 bases). This CDR3 comprises 16 residues. Trimming shortened V by 4 bases and J by 7 bases, and 20 bases separated the two germline ends. Germline CDR1 reads SGHVS; CDR2 reads FNYEAQ. CDR3 DNA: TGTGCCAGCAGCTCCCCTTGGCAGGGATTAAGGAATGAGCAGTTCTTC. Its protein is CASSSPWQGLRNEQFF.

In this sample, this clonotype turned up many times. For the CDR3, the DNA is TGTGCCAGCAGCCAACTGACAGGAACGCAGTATTTT. Translation: CASSQLTGTQYF. The chain carries TRBV3-1 and TRBJ2-3; TRBD1 might be the D (6 bases). Trimming took off 2 bases at V and 9 bases at J, with 9 bases between the two ends. From germline, CDR1 is LGHDT and CDR2 YNNKEL (reference sequence). The CDR3 has 12 amino acids.

This clonotype was counted only a few times. The rearrangement uses TRBV18 and TRBJ2-5; D remains ambiguous. The germline V gene has CDR1 KGHSH and CDR2 LQKENI. Trimming pared 2 bases from V and 5 bases from J, leaving 6 bases between. CDR3 length: 12 amino acids. DNA for the CDR3: TGTGCCAGCTCACCAGAGAAGGAGACCCAGTACTTC. Its translation: CASSPEKETQYF.

In its sample, this clonotype was seen many times. This chain links TRBV18 with TRBJ2-7; 10 bases are shared with TRBD1. J was trimmed by 5 bases and V by 4 bases; bases with no gene match: 2. Germline lookup yields CDR1 KGHSH and CDR2 LQKENI. This CDR3 is 13 amino acids long. The CDR3, as DNA: TGTGCCAGCTCACTCGGGACAGGGGACGAGCAGTACTTC. This sequence encodes CASSLGTGDEQYF.

CDR3 sequence reads: CASSPIPRNIQYF. The CDR3 bases are TGTGCCAGCAGCCCCATTCCCAGAAACATTCAGTACTTC. J is TRBJ2-4 and V is TRBV7-9; no clear D gene. The CDR3 extends over 13 amino acids. Germline V gives CDR1 SEHNR, CDR2 FQNEAQ (reference sequence). Trimming cost V 5 bases and J 6 bases, with 11 bases left between them.

Notes on this clonotype: Without the conserved terminal phenylalanine or tryptophan, this CDR3 likely stems from a read error. This rearrangement joins TRBV4-1 to TRBJ2-1, with a weak D call TRBD1 (6 bases). V was pared by 1 base and J by 10 bases, with 11 bases between. The V gene's germline CDR1 is MGHRA and CDR2 YSYEKL. The CDR3 has 13 amino acids. The CDR3 bases are TGCGCCAGCAGCCAAGTTGGACAGAACGAGCAGTTCATC. It specifies CASSQVGQNEQFI.

This clonotype showed up just a few times. The gene calls are TRBV3-1 and TRBJ2-7; 8 positions match TRBD1. The V gene end was trimmed by 6 bases and the J gene end by 1 base; junction bases not matched to a gene: 14. CDR3 length: 17 residues. Germline CDR1 LGHDT, CDR2 YNNKEL (reference sequence). The CDR3: CASRQSGRDRSSYEQYF. The CDR3 coding sequence is TGTGCCAGCAGGCAATCGGGCCGGGACAGGTCTTCCTACGAGCAGTACTTC.

This clonotype was found many times. The chain carries TRBV28 and TRBJ1-1; 8 bases are a match to TRBD1. The V gene end was trimmed by 3 bases and the J gene end by 1 base; junction bases not matched to a gene: 4. Per the germline V gene, CDR1 is MDHEN and CDR2 is SYDVKM. The CDR3 consists of 15 residues. CDR3 DNA sequence: TGTGCCAGCAGTTTCGACAGGGGACCGAACACTGAAGCTTTCTTT. It codes for CASSFDRGPNTEAFF.

This clonotype occurred a few times. V is TRBV6-1 and J is TRBJ2-1, with 9 bases lining up with TRBD2. The CDR3 has 16 residues. The germline CDR1 and CDR2 sequences are MNHNS and SASEGT. V shed 2 bases, J shed 4 bases, and the junction held 6 bases outside the gene matches. The CDR3 DNA is TGTGCCAGCAGTGAATCGACTAGCGGAAGATACAATGAGCAGTTCTTC. Encoded protein: CASSESTSGRYNEQFF.

In this sample, this clonotype turned up many times. V and J are TRBV28 and TRBJ2-7; the D is unclear. The length of the CDR3 is 11 residues. Trimming cost V 2 bases and J 3 bases, with 2 bases left between them. Germline CDR1 and CDR2: MDHEN and SYDVKM. Here the CDR3 reads CASSLRYEQYF. The CDR3 coding sequence is TGTGCCAGCAGTTTACGCTACGAGCAGTACTTC.

J is TRBJ1-1 and V is TRBV14, with D maybe TRBD1 (6 bases). The germline CDR1 and CDR2 sequences are SGHDN and FVKESK. The length of the CDR3 is 17 residues. With 1 base removed from V and 0 bases from J, the gap between germline ends came to 15 bases. The CDR3 DNA reads TGTGCCAGCAGCCAAGTTGGGGGCCCATCCATGAACACTGAAGCTTTCTTT. It translates to CASSQVGGPSMNTEAFF.